Below are 20 T cell receptor beta chains sequenced from a single sample in a study of OX40 agonist ivuxolimab in advanced cancers. Only in-frame clones appear in the TCRdb table, and some are missing; sequencing was by immunoSEQ multiplex PCR. The table has about 98,000 clones, around 85% seen once. Sequenced material: CD4+ or CD8+ T cells sorted from blood, taken in a trial of the OX40 agonist ivuxolimab. The receptors were gathered from an adult with an advanced solid tumor such as melanoma, head and neck, liver or kidney cancer.

V usage is TRBV6-5 and J usage is TRBJ2-3; 7 bases map to TRBD2. CDR1 and CDR2 from the germline V gene are MNHEY and SVGAGI. This CDR3 is built from 15 residues. V was pared by 2 bases and J by 5 bases, with 7 bases of the junction left unmatched. The CDR3 coding sequence is TGTGCCAGCAGTTACGGCGGCGGGAGAGGAGATACGCAGTATTTT. Its protein is CASSYGGGRGDTQYF.

The V gene is TRBV7-9, the J gene TRBJ1-1; D uncertain. This CDR3 has 13 residues. Trimming took off 4 bases at V and 1 base at J, with 7 bases between the two ends. Germline V gene lookup returns CDR1 SEHNR and CDR2 FQNEAQ (reference sequence). CDR3 coding DNA: TGTGCCAGCAGCTGGGTCGGGAACACTGAAGCTTTCTTT. The encoded protein is CASSWVGNTEAFF.

The V call is TRBV27, the J call TRBJ2-1; D remains unclear. The V gene lost 8 bases and the J gene lost 5 bases, with 10 bases spanning the gap. The CDR3 is 12 residues long. CDR1 and CDR2 (germline): MNHEY, SMNVEV (reference sequence). CDR3 protein: CASVGRNNEQFF. CDR3 nucleotides: TGTGCCAGCGTCGGACGTAACAATGAGCAGTTCTTC.

This chain joins TRBV5-8 and TRBJ2-1; D tentatively reads TRBD1 or TRBD2 (5 bases each). Trimming cost V 1 base and J 7 bases, with 15 bases left between them. Germline-derived CDR1 and CDR2 are SGHTS and YDEGEE. This CDR3 comprises 15 residues. The CDR3 protein is CASSLRGPERNEQFF. DNA of the CDR3: TGTGCCAGCAGCTTGCGGGGCCCGGAGAGGAATGAGCAGTTCTTC.

The chain carries TRBV11-3 and TRBJ2-2; D gene uncertain. The CDR3 contains 12 residues. CDR1 is SGHNT, CDR2 YENEEA, per germline. Trimming removed 5 bases from V and 5 bases from J, with 6 bases in between. This chain's CDR3 is CASSPGTGELFF. The CDR3 coding sequence is TGTGCCAGCAGCCCCGGGACCGGGGAGCTGTTTTTT.

This sequence joins TRBV25-1 and TRBJ2-5; 13 positions match TRBD2. This CDR3 has 18 residues. Germline values: CDR1 MGHDK, CDR2 SYGVNS. The J segment lost 1 base and the V segment lost 6 bases, leaving 11 bases of the junction unmatched. The CDR3 is CASSTPGLAGNGQETQYF. DNA for the CDR3: TGTGCCAGCAGCACCCCGGGACTAGCGGGGAACGGCCAAGAGACCCAGTACTTC.

The V and J genes are TRBV29-1 and TRBJ2-2, with 7 bases matching TRBD1. The CDR3 consists of 13 residues. Germline lookup yields CDR1 SQVTM and CDR2 ANQGSEA. J was trimmed by 5 bases and V by 6 bases; bases with no gene match: 6. The CDR3 protein is CSVGRGYTGELFF. CDR3 nucleotides: TGCAGCGTGGGCAGGGGGTATACCGGGGAGCTGTTTTTT.

This chain joins TRBV6-5 and TRBJ1-2, with 7 bases that match TRBD1. Germline trimming cut 8 bases from V and 2 bases from J; bases unmatched to any gene: 5. CDR3 length: 13 residues. Germline V lookup: CDR1 MNHEY, CDR2 SVGAGI. The CDR3 sequence: CASGSRGNYGYTF. As DNA, the CDR3 is TGTGCCAGCGGATCCAGGGGGAACTATGGCTACACCTTC.

V and J are TRBV11-1 and TRBJ2-1; 9 bases align to TRBD2. The CDR3 has 14 amino acids. Germline V gives CDR1 SGHAT, CDR2 FQDESV (reference sequence). V shed 5 bases, J shed 8 bases, and the junction held 7 bases outside the gene matches. The CDR3 DNA sequence: TGTGCCAGCAGCCTCCTGACTAGCGGCCATGAGCAGTTCTTC. Protein: CASSLLTSGHEQFF. Based on the CDR3 plus reference TRBV11-1 and TRBJ2-1, the full variable domain is EAEVAQSPRYKITEKSQAVAFWCDPISGHATLYWYRQILGQGPELLVQFQDESVVDDSQLPKDRFSAERLKGVDSTLKIQPAELGDSAMYLCASSLLTSGHEQFFGPGTRLTVL.

The J gene is TRBJ1-1, the V gene TRBV10-3; 7 nucleotides align to TRBD1. V dropped 5 bases and J dropped 0; count of bases not matched to a gene: 6. This CDR3 contains 15 residues. Germline V CDR1 and CDR2: ENHRY, SYGVKD. For the CDR3, the DNA is TGTGCCATCAGTTCCCGACAGGGCTTGAACACTGAAGCTTTCTTT. The encoded protein is CAISSRQGLNTEAFF.

The V gene is TRBV5-1, the J gene TRBJ2-1, with 9 bases that match TRBD2. Germline V gene sequence: CDR1 SGHRS, CDR2 YFSETQ. The CDR3 runs 16 residues. Trimming cost V 1 base and J 7 bases; bases outside gene matches: 9. The CDR3 loop is CASSLFDAGGPNEQFF. For the CDR3, the DNA is TGCGCCAGCAGCTTGTTCGATGCGGGAGGGCCGAATGAGCAGTTCTTC.

This clone showed up just a few times. The CDR3: CAWTSGRHEQYF. The DNA for the CDR3 is TGTGCCTGGACCTCGGGCCGGCACGAGCAGTACTTC. This chain links TRBV30 with TRBJ2-7; D call uncertain. The CDR3 is made up of 12 amino acids. V lost 4 bases to trimming and J lost 5 bases, with 12 bases between them. Germline values: CDR1 GTSNPN, CDR2 SVGIG (reference sequence).

The chain is built from TRBV6-6 and TRBJ2-5; 12 nucleotides align to TRBD2. The CDR3 sequence is 16 residues long. Losses at the gene ends were 0 bases for V and 6 bases for J; bases not matched to a gene: 5. CDR1 is MNHNY and CDR2 is SVGAGI in the germline V gene (reference sequence). The DNA of the CDR3 is TGTGCCAGCAGTTACTCAGCGACTAGCGGGAGACAGACCCAGTACTTC. Amino acid sequence: CASSYSATSGRQTQYF.

The genes are TRBV5-6 and TRBJ2-3; D gene uncertain. V shed 4 bases and J shed 7 bases, with 7 bases lying between them. Germline values: CDR1 SGHDT, CDR2 YYEEEE. There are 11 residues in the CDR3. CDR3 nucleotides: TGTGCCAGCAGCGCCCTGAATACGCAGTATTTT. This translates into CASSALNTQYF. Drawing the rest from reference TRBV5-6 and TRBJ2-3, the complete variable domain is DAGVTQSPTHLIKTRGQQVTLRCSPKSGHDTVSWYQQALGQGPQFIFQYYEEEERQRGNFPDRFSGHQFPNYSSELNVNALLLGDSALYLCASSALNTQYFGPGTRLTVL.

The chain uses TRBV5-4 and TRBJ2-7; possible D gene TRBD1, 6 bases. Germline assignment: CDR1 SGHNT and CDR2 YYREEE (reference sequence). The CDR3 consists of 13 residues. Trimming cost V 0 bases and J 5 bases, with 9 bases left between them. DNA for the CDR3: TGTGCCAGCAGCTTGGGACAGGCAGACGAGCAGTACTTC. Amino acid sequence: CASSLGQADEQYF.

The rearrangement uses TRBV5-1 and TRBJ2-1; D is uncertain. Trimming cost V 0 bases and J 0 bases, with 7 bases left between them. The CDR3 covers 15 residues. Germline CDR1 reads SGHRS; CDR2 reads YFSETQ. DNA of the CDR3: TGCGCCAGCAGCTTGGGGGATAACTCCTACAATGAGCAGTTCTTC. Protein: CASSLGDNSYNEQFF.

This clone was detected a few times. The CDR3 spells CASRGPGQGERQYF. The CDR3 coding sequence is TGTGCCAGCAGGGGACCGGGACAGGGGGAAAGGCAGTACTTC. The chain is built from TRBV28 and TRBJ2-7, with 11 bases lining up with TRBD1. V dropped 6 bases and J dropped 9; count of bases not matched to a gene: 10. The CDR3 length is 14 residues. Germline-derived CDR1 and CDR2 are MDHEN and SYDVKM.

The J gene is TRBJ1-2, the V gene TRBV5-1; D unclear. V lost 0 bases and J lost 5, with 11 bases in between. The germline V gene encodes CDR1 SGHRS and CDR2 YFSETQ. This CDR3 contains 14 residues. This CDR3 reads CASSLDPEGYGYTF. The CDR3 DNA is TGCGCCAGCAGCTTGGACCCGGAGGGTTATGGCTACACCTTC.

The J gene is TRBJ2-3, the V gene TRBV28; TRBD2 matches at 11 bases. V was pared by 5 bases and J by 1 base, with 2 bases of the junction left unmatched. The CDR3 extends over 15 amino acids. CDR1 and CDR2 (germline): MDHEN, SYDVKM. CDR3 bases: TGTGCCAGCAGTGATAGCGGGAGGGGCACAGATACGCAGTATTTT. Translating it yields CASSDSGRGTDTQYF.

The CDR3 here is CASRPGGMNTEAFF. In DNA, the CDR3 is TGTGCCAGCCGTCCCGGGGGGATGAACACTGAAGCTTTCTTT. The chain has TRBV6-6 and TRBJ1-1; TRBD1 is a possible D gene (5 bases). The CDR3 totals 14 residues. With 8 bases removed from V and 0 bases from J, the gap between germline ends came to 13 bases. Germline lookup yields CDR1 MNHNY and CDR2 SVGAGI (reference sequence).